This T cell receptor beta chain stems from a study of T cell responses to AZD1222 COVID-19 vaccine. CDR3 length: 16 amino acids. Germline values: CDR1 GTSNPN, CDR2 SVGIG (reference sequence). V lost 1 base, J lost 5 bases, and 18 bases lay in between. Notes on this clone: Antigen: not known.

General study points: In a largely white British group with more females than males, clonal diversity was possibly underestimated. Nearly half of the spike-specific TCRs reportedly recognize variant regions that carry no mutations. The study found Spike-specific TCR breadth and depth rose after two AZD1222 doses.

Only in-frame clones appear in the TCRdb table, and some are missing; sequencing was by immunoSEQ multiplex PCR. The sample has about 94,000 clones; 70% to 90% are singletons. The sequences come from peripheral blood, collected 28 days after the second AZD1222 dose. This clonotype was obtained from an adult who received the AZD1222 COVID-19 vaccine. The genes are TRBV30 and TRBJ2-1, with D perhaps matching TRBD1 or TRBD2 (5 bases each). CDR3 bases: TGTGCCTGGAGTGCAGGCCCCTGGGGGAGCCACAATGAGCAGTTCTTC. It codes for CAWSAGPWGSHNEQFF.